Below are 11 T cell receptor beta chains sequenced from a single sample in a study of blood T cell repertoires in COVID-19 (TCRdb year 2020). The library was produced with the immunoSEQ multiplex PCR assay. What TCRdb holds here is the immuneACCESS table cut down to in-frame rearrangements. Part of the clones is not present; checked against another copy, under half of the missing clones reflect an unresolved V gene, and the others are unexplained. The sample table contains about 140,000 clones; only one count was recorded for more than 80% of them. Together, the top ten hold approximately 6.1% of the sample. Sequencing was performed on peripheral blood. These receptors all stem from a human donor in a cohort sampled during active COVID-19.

The rearrangement uses TRBV4-2 and TRBJ1-5; no clear D gene. V was cut by 0 bases and J by 9 bases, with 15 bases left in between. Germline V gives CDR1 LGHNA, CDR2 YNFKEQ. The CDR3 is 15 residues long. The CDR3, as DNA: TGTGCCAGCAGCCAAGAAATCGCGGCGGGTCTGCCCCAGCATTTT. Its protein product is CASSQEIAAGLPQHF.

The chain carries TRBV6-2 or TRBV6-3 and TRBJ1-2; TRBD1 matches 10 bases. With 5 bases clipped from V and 7 bases from J, the junction kept 7 bases outside the gene matches. CDR1 and CDR2 (germline): MNHEY, SVGEGT. The CDR3 has 14 residues. CDR3 loop: CASSARQGAFGYTF. The CDR3 nucleotides read TGTGCCAGCAGTGCCCGACAGGGGGCCTTTGGCTACACCTTC.

The V call is TRBV5-1, the J call TRBJ2-5; TRBD2 matches 8 bases. The CDR3 is 15 amino acids. Trimming removed 0 bases from V and 2 bases from J; junction bases left unmatched: 3. Per germline, CDR1 SGHRS and CDR2 YFSETQ. DNA for the CDR3: TGCGCCAGCAGCTTGGCGGGGGGGTGGCAAGAGACCCAGTACTTC. This codes for CASSLAGGWQETQYF.

This clone was detected a few times. The chain carries TRBV6-5 and TRBJ1-6; D unresolved. V was shortened by 4 bases and J by 10 bases, with 11 bases between the two germline ends. In germline, CDR1 is MNHEY, CDR2 SVGAGI. The CDR3 consists of 13 residues. In DNA, the CDR3 is TGTGCCAGCAGTTCAAACCCGGGATCACCCCTCCACTTT. Its translation is CASSSNPGSPLHF.

The genes are TRBV2 and TRBJ2-5; D gene ambiguous. In germline, CDR1 is SNHLY, CDR2 FYNNEI. Trimming left V 7 bases short and J 6 bases short, with 9 bases between. The CDR3 spans 11 residues. The CDR3 bases are TGTGCCAGCATACTACACCAGACCCAGTACTTC. Protein sequence: CASILHQTQYF.

The chain joins TRBV15 to TRBJ1-5, with a weak D call TRBD1 (6 bases). Germline V CDR1 and CDR2: LNHNV, YYDKDF (reference sequence). V was pared by 1 base and J by 1 base, with 11 bases between. CDR3 length: 16 residues. CDR3 loop: CATSRGTAQSNQPQHF. The CDR3 DNA follows: TGTGCCACCAGCAGAGGGACAGCCCAGAGCAATCAGCCCCAGCATTTT. Full variable domain (rest looked up from reference TRBV15 and TRBJ1-5): DAMVIQNPRYQVTQFGKPVTLSCSQTLNHNVMYWYQQKSSQAPKLLFHYYDKDFNNEADTPDNFQSRRPNTSFCFLDIRSPGLGDTAMYLCATSRGTAQSNQPQHFGDGTRLSIL.

The chain uses TRBV15 and TRBJ1-1; 10 positions agree with TRBD1. V lost 0 bases and J lost 9; bases outside the gene matches: 1. The CDR3 is 13 amino acids. CDR1 and CDR2 (germline): LNHNV, YYDKDF (reference sequence). CDR3 DNA: TGTGCCACCAGCAGAGAGGGACAGGGGAAAGCTTTCTTT. Translated: CATSREGQGKAFF.

V gene TRBV11-2 combines with J gene TRBJ1-1, with a weak D call TRBD1 (5 bases). Germline values: CDR1 SGHAT, CDR2 FQNNGV. V dropped 1 base and J dropped 4 bases, with 13 bases sitting between them. The CDR3 contains 15 residues. CDR3 sequence (DNA): TGTGCCAGCAGCTTAGCAACCCTGGGGGGCACTGAAGCTTTCTTT. Its translation is CASSLATLGGTEAFF.

This rearrangement joins TRBV18 to TRBJ2-6; D perhaps matches TRBD1 (6 bases). The V end was cut by 0 bases, the J end by 0 bases, with 9 bases between. Germline values: CDR1 KGHSH, CDR2 LQKENI. The CDR3 sequence is 17 residues long. CDR3 loop: CASSPPTGNSGANVLTF. The CDR3 region has the DNA TGTGCCAGCTCACCACCTACAGGGAACTCTGGGGCCAACGTCCTGACTTTC.

The chain is built from TRBV11-2 and TRBJ2-5; D is possibly TRBD2 (5 bases). V lost 5 bases, J lost 1 base, and 20 bases lay in between. Germline V gene lookup returns CDR1 SGHAT and CDR2 FQNNGV. The CDR3 loop spans 17 amino acids. The CDR3 loop is CASSPRGAGLFQETQYF. Written as DNA, the CDR3 is TGTGCCAGCAGCCCCCGGGGTGCCGGTCTTTTCCAAGAGACCCAGTACTTC.

The rearrangement uses TRBV7-2 and TRBJ2-3; a possible D gene is TRBD2 (6 bases). Germline loops: CDR1 SGHTA, CDR2 FQGNSA. This CDR3 is built from 17 residues. Trimming took 0 bases from V and 2 from J, leaving 15 bases between them. The CDR3 DNA reads as TGTGCCAGCAGCTTAGCGAGGGCAGGGAGGCACACAGATACGCAGTATTTT. This gives the protein CASSLARAGRHTDTQYF.